This TCR beta chain comes out of a study of shared clonotypes between healthy human individuals. Measured with immunoSEQ multiplex PCR; TCRdb has only the in-frame clones, and not every one. The repertoire holds more than 850,000 clones, with approximately 78% as singletons. This clone was detected only once. The target antigen is unknown. General study results and limits: Relative to their counterparts shared across all four donors, non-shared clonotypes exhibited diminished generation probabilities.

Material for sequencing was memory CD4+ T cells from PBMCs. As for subset: CD45RA-negative fraction. The sequence derives from a man in his late teens or twenties in good health. Some clones in this sample may be carry-over from other donors' samples.

This CDR3 reads CASRLDRVHEQYF. CDR3 in DNA: TGCGCCAGCAGACTGGACAGGGTCCACGAGCAGTACTTC. The V gene is TRBV5-1, the J gene TRBJ2-7; 8 bases are a match to TRBD1. Germline V gene lookup returns CDR1 SGHRS and CDR2 YFSETQ. The trim removed 5 bases at V and 5 bases at J, leaving 6 bases unmatched. This CDR3 contains 13 residues. Full variable domain (missing parts from reference TRBV5-1 and TRBJ2-7): KAGVTQTPRYLIKTRGQQVTLSCSPISGHRSVSWYQQTPGQGLQFLFEYFSETQRNKGNFPGRFSGRQFSNSRSEMNVSTLELGDSALYLCASRLDRVHEQYFGPGTRLTVT.